This entry lists 25 T cell receptor beta chains sequenced from one sample in a study of human T cells and chemical hapten exposure. TCRdb used MiXCR to reprocess the RACE reads, holding one entry per CDR3 protein. Among about 49,000 distinct CDR3 sequences listed, around 9% were seen once. The time point here: patch test 1, 2 weeks after DPC sensitization. As to treatment: therapeutic diphenylcyclopropenone sensitization with weekly scalp DPC. Material: whole blood, obtained in connection with sensitization to the hapten diphenylcyclopropenone (DPC). These receptors originate from a woman between 45 and 60 years old with alopecia areata. Some clones in this sample may be carry-over from other donors' samples.

The V and J genes are TRBV20-1 and TRBJ2-3; 10 positions match TRBD2. V lost 7 bases, J lost 5 bases, and 9 bases stayed unmatched. This CDR3 has 14 amino acids. Germline V CDR1 and CDR2: DFQATT, SNEGSKA (reference sequence). The CDR3 spells CSGASGRAVDTQYF. In nucleotides, the CDR3 is TGCAGTGGGGCGAGCGGGAGGGCCGTAGATACGCAGTATTTT.

This clonotype turned up a few times. The chain carries TRBV6-1 and TRBJ2-6; D possibly uses TRBD1 or TRBD2 (6 bases each). Germline V gives CDR1 MNHNS, CDR2 SASEGT. V lost 10 bases and J 3 bases, leaving 16 bases between the germline ends. The length of the CDR3 is 15 residues. CDR3 nucleotides: TGTGCCATCGGAACAGGGAGGTATGGGGCCAACGTCCTGACTTTC. The encoded protein is CAIGTGRYGANVLTF.

The chain links TRBV7-9 to TRBJ1-1; D is unclear. The CDR3 length is 13 residues. In germline, CDR1 is SEHNR, CDR2 FQNEAQ (reference sequence). V was shortened by 2 bases and J by 5 bases, with 9 bases between the two germline ends. The CDR3 reads CASSLSGQTEAFF. DNA of the CDR3: TGTGCCAGCAGCTTATCGGGTCAAACTGAAGCTTTCTTT.

The chain links TRBV29-1 to TRBJ2-5; D is unclear. The V end lost 0 bases, the J end lost 7 bases, and 0 bases lay between the germline ends. CDR1 is SQVTM and CDR2 is ANQGSEA in the germline V gene. The CDR3 totals 9 residues. In DNA, the CDR3 is TGCAGCGTTGAAGAGACCCAGTACTTC. This translates into CSVEETQYF.

This clonotype was seen repeatedly, ten times or more. This chain connects TRBV20-1 to TRBJ2-6, with a tentative D call TRBD2 (6 bases). This CDR3 comprises 15 residues. The V end was cut by 5 bases, the J end by 1 base, with 12 bases between. Germline values: CDR1 DFQATT, CDR2 SNEGSKA (reference sequence). The chain's CDR3 is CSAQSGGSGANVLTF. Here the CDR3 DNA reads TGCAGTGCTCAATCCGGGGGTTCTGGGGCCAACGTCCTGACTTTC.

The chain uses TRBV7-2 and TRBJ1-5, with D maybe TRBD1 (6 bases). V shed 5 bases and J shed 0 bases, with 11 bases lying between them. The CDR3 spans 15 residues. Germline CDR1 and CDR2: SGHTA and FQGNSA. The CDR3 DNA reads TGTGCCAGCAGCCTGGACAGAAATAGCAATCAGCCCCAGCATTTT. Protein sequence: CASSLDRNSNQPQHF.

This chain uses TRBV20-1 with TRBJ2-7; weak D call: TRBD1 (6 bases). CDR3 size: 13 residues. Germline V gene data show CDR1 as DFQATT and CDR2 as SNEGSKA (reference sequence). Trimming took 5 bases from V and 1 from J, leaving 12 bases between them. CDR3 DNA: TGCAGTGCTTCTAACAGGGTTTCCTACGAGCAGTACTTC. Protein: CSASNRVSYEQYF.

The chain links TRBV27 to TRBJ1-3, with 8 bases lining up with TRBD1. J lost 2 bases, V lost 8 bases, and 8 bases had no gene match. CDR3 length: 15 amino acids. Per germline, CDR1 MNHEY and CDR2 SMNVEV (reference sequence). CDR3: CASSRVTGAGNTIYF. The CDR3 DNA reads TGTGCCAGCTCCCGAGTGACAGGGGCTGGAAACACCATATATTTT.

This chain joins TRBV7-9 and TRBJ2-6; 9 positions agree with TRBD1. The CDR3 contains 16 residues. The V gene's germline CDR1 is SEHNR and CDR2 FQNEAQ (reference sequence). V was pared by 3 bases and J by 2 bases, with 2 bases of the junction left unmatched. CDR3 DNA: TGTGCCAGCAGCTTCAGGACAGGGGCTGGGGCCAACGTCCTGACTTTC. Translation gives CASSFRTGAGANVLTF.

This clonotype was seen ten or more times. The chain uses TRBV11-2 and TRBJ2-4; perhaps TRBD2 as D (6 bases). Trimming took 3 bases from V and 6 from J, leaving 36 bases between them. This CDR3 is 22 amino acids long. From germline, CDR1 is SGHAT and CDR2 FQNNGV. CDR3 sequence reads: CASSFPRGPHSPAPGLRNIQYF. DNA for the CDR3: TGTGCCAGCAGCTTCCCCCGCGGCCCCCATAGCCCTGCACCGGGACTCCGAAACATTCAGTACTTC. Complete variable domain (other parts from reference TRBV11-2 and TRBJ2-4): EAGVAQSPRYKIIEKRQSVAFWCNPISGHATLYWYQQILGQGPKLLIQFQNNGVVDDSQLPKDRFSAERLKGVDSTLKIQPAKLEDSAVYLCASSFPRGPHSPAPGLRNIQYFGAGTRLSVL.

This clonotype was counted at least ten times. J is TRBJ1-3 and V is TRBV29-1; D is undetermined. The CDR3 consists of 16 residues. Germline CDR1 reads SQVTM; CDR2 reads ANQGSEA. V was pared by 0 bases and J by 0 bases, with 12 bases between. The CDR3 loop is CSVEDTGNPSGNTIYF. In DNA form, the CDR3 reads TGCAGCGTTGAAGATACCGGCAATCCCTCTGGAAACACCATATATTTT.

This clonotype turned up a few times. This CDR3 is CSARGLAGANEQYF. The CDR3 nucleotides read TGCAGTGCTAGAGGACTAGCGGGGGCAAACGAGCAGTACTTC. The chain joins TRBV20-1 to TRBJ2-7, with 12 nucleotides matching TRBD2. The J segment lost 5 bases and the V segment lost 1 base, leaving 3 bases of the junction unmatched. Germline CDR1 reads DFQATT; CDR2 reads SNEGSKA (reference sequence). CDR3 length: 14 residues.

This clonotype has a handful of counts. This chain uses TRBV28 with TRBJ2-7; 7 bases fit TRBD1. Trimming took 5 bases from V and 0 from J; bases not matched to a gene: 7. CDR1 is MDHEN and CDR2 is SYDVKM in the germline V gene. The CDR3 has 15 residues. CDR3 sequence (DNA): TGTGCCAGCAGTCAGGACAGGTCCGCCTCCTACGAGCAGTACTTC. This translates into CASSQDRSASYEQYF. The full variable domain, rest sourced from reference TRBV28 and TRBJ2-7, is DVKVTQSSRYLVKRTGEKVFLECVQDMDHENMFWYRQDPGLGLRLIYFSYDVKMKEKGDIPEGYSVSREKKERFSLILESASTNQTSMYLCASSQDRSASYEQYFGPGTRLTVT.

The chain couples TRBV2 to TRBJ1-6; tentatively, D is TRBD1 (6 bases). There are 15 residues in the CDR3. The germline V gene encodes CDR1 SNHLY and CDR2 FYNNEI. V dropped 2 bases and J dropped 7 bases, with 12 bases sitting between them. The chain's CDR3 is CASSERAGENSPLHF. The CDR3 nucleotides read TGTGCCAGCAGTGAACGGGCAGGGGAGAATTCACCCCTCCACTTT. The whole variable domain, filled in from reference TRBV2 and TRBJ1-6, reads EPEVTQTPSHQVTQMGQEVILRCVPISNHLYFYWYRQILGQKVEFLVSFYNNEISEKSEIFDDQFSVERPDGSNFTLKIRSTKLEDSAMYFCASSERAGENSPLHFGNGTRLTVT.

This clonotype was observed at least ten times. The chain is built from TRBV11-3 and TRBJ2-1, with D possibly matching TRBD2 (6 bases). The germline V gene encodes CDR1 SGHNT and CDR2 YENEEA. The CDR3 runs to 13 residues. V was cut by 3 bases and J by 6 bases, with 9 bases left in between. Here the CDR3 DNA reads TGTGCCAGCAGCTTTGGCGGGATCAATGAGCAGTTCTTC. Translated: CASSFGGINEQFF. Full variable domain (rest looked up from reference TRBV11-3 and TRBJ2-1): EAGVVQSPRYKIIEKKQPVAFWCNPISGHNTLYWYLQNLGQGPELLIRYENEEAVDDSQLPKDRFSAERLKGVDSTLKIQPAELGDSAVYLCASSFGGINEQFFGPGTRLTVL.

In this sample, this clonotype turned up a few times. The J gene is TRBJ1-1, the V gene TRBV27, with D possibly TRBD1 on 5 matching bases. The CDR3 spans 13 residues. Trimming pared 6 bases from V and 8 bases from J, leaving 16 bases between. Per the germline V gene, CDR1 is MNHEY and CDR2 is SMNVEV (reference sequence). The CDR3, as DNA: TGTGCCAGCAGGCGGAACATCGGGGACGAAGCTTTCTTT. It is translated as CASRRNIGDEAFF.

This clonotype was observed once. CDR3 region: CASSLGPGNGYTF. In DNA form, the CDR3 reads TGTGCCAGCAGCTTGGGCCCCGGAAATGGCTACACCTTC. The V and J genes are TRBV5-4 and TRBJ1-2, with D uncertain. V was trimmed by 0 bases and J by 6 bases, leaving 9 bases between them. CDR3 length: 13 residues. Looked up from germline, CDR1 is SGHNT and CDR2 is YYREEE (reference sequence).

The table lists this clonotype with many counts. J is TRBJ2-2 and V is TRBV4-1; a possible D gene is TRBD2 (5 bases). The CDR3 totals 17 residues. CDR1 is MGHRA, CDR2 YSYEKL, per germline. V was clipped by 0 bases and J by 7 bases, with 18 bases between them. CDR3 in amino acids: CASSQDAARARIGELFF. The DNA for the CDR3 is TGCGCCAGCAGCCAAGATGCCGCGAGGGCCAGGATCGGGGAGCTGTTTTTT.

The rearrangement uses TRBV6-5 and TRBJ2-5; D remains unclear. Germline CDR1 and CDR2: MNHEY and SVGAGI. The germline V and J ends were trimmed by 6 bases and 3 bases, with 14 bases remaining between them. The CDR3 totals 14 residues. The CDR3, as DNA: TGTGCCAGCAGGACGGCCGAGCCAGAAGAGACCCAGTACTTC. This gives the protein CASRTAEPEETQYF.

This clonotype was counted many times. This chain uses TRBV7-2 with TRBJ2-3; D possibly corresponds to TRBD2 (5 bases). The germline V and J ends were trimmed by 4 bases and 2 bases, with 10 bases remaining between them. This CDR3 is built from 14 residues. The germline V gene has CDR1 SGHTA and CDR2 FQGNSA. CDR3 region: CASSSSGFTDTQYF. The CDR3 DNA follows: TGTGCCAGCAGCTCAAGCGGATTCACAGATACGCAGTATTTT. The whole variable domain, filled in from reference TRBV7-2 and TRBJ2-3, reads GAGVSQSPSNKVTEKGKDVELRCDPISGHTALYWYRQSLGQGLEFLIYFQGNSAPDKSGLPSDRFSAERTGGSVSTLTIQRTQQEDSAVYLCASSSSGFTDTQYFGPGTRLTVL.

The sample holds many counts of this clonotype. The chain combines TRBV7-9 with TRBJ2-3; 7 nucleotides align to TRBD2. Germline lookup yields CDR1 SEHNR and CDR2 FQNEAQ (reference sequence). CDR3 size: 14 residues. J gave up 2 bases and V 2 bases, and 1 base lay outside the gene matches. CDR3 sequence reads: CASSLSGNTDTQYF. The CDR3 DNA reads TGTGCCAGCAGCTTAAGCGGGAACACAGATACGCAGTATTTT.

This clonotype was recorded many times. This chain links TRBV28 with TRBJ1-2; tentatively, D is TRBD1 (5 bases). The CDR3 extends over 12 amino acids. The germline V gene encodes CDR1 MDHEN and CDR2 SYDVKM. Trimming cost V 2 bases and J 7 bases, with 8 bases left between them. Here the CDR3 reads CASSLIGAGYTF. In DNA form, the CDR3 reads TGTGCCAGCAGTTTAATAGGGGCTGGCTACACCTTC.

This clonotype was seen repeatedly, ten times or more. V is TRBV20-1 and J is TRBJ1-5; D gene ambiguous. V was clipped by 3 bases and J by 6 bases, with 12 bases between them. From germline, CDR1 is DFQATT and CDR2 SNEGSKA (reference sequence). CDR3 length equals 13 residues. The CDR3 DNA is TGCAGTGCTAGCACCGATGCGGGTCAGCCCCAGCATTTT. Protein product: CSASTDAGQPQHF.

This clonotype has at least ten counts. The chain employs TRBV11-2 and TRBJ2-1; 10 positions match TRBD2. The CDR3 length is 14 residues. With V trimmed by 2 bases and J by 10 bases, 5 bases remained unmatched. Germline CDR1 and CDR2: SGHAT and FQNNGV. The CDR3 sequence: CASSLLAGVMEQFF. The CDR3 DNA reads TGTGCCAGCAGCTTACTAGCGGGAGTTATGGAGCAGTTCTTC.

This clonotype was recorded many times. The rearrangement links TRBV11-1 to TRBJ2-7, with 11 bases that match TRBD2. V shed 5 bases and J 1 base; nucleotides not matched to a gene: 4. Per germline, CDR1 SGHAT and CDR2 FQDESV (reference sequence). The CDR3 has 15 amino acids. CDR3 region: CASSPGLAVSYEQYF. The CDR3 DNA follows: TGTGCCAGCAGCCCGGGACTAGCGGTATCCTACGAGCAGTACTTC.